This T cell receptor (beta chain) was identified during a study of OX40 agonist ivuxolimab in advanced cancers. Looking at the study overall: The costimulatory receptor OX40 (CD134) was targeted by ivuxolimab, a fully human IgG2 agonistic monoclonal antibody. Intravenous ivuxolimab was administered to patients every 2 weeks at six dose levels: 0.01, 0.1, 0.3, 1.5, 3 and 10 mg/kg. Among the roughly 50 dose-escalation patients, some 19 had hepatocellular carcinoma, approximately 15 melanoma, 9 renal cell carcinoma and 9 head and neck cancer. In the dose-escalation cohort, 65% to 85% of patients were male, and the mean age was roughly 56 years with a range of 23 to 79. Prior anti-PD-1, anti-PD-L1 or anti-CTLA-4 therapy was permitted, and approximately 39% of dose-escalation patients had received checkpoint inhibitors. Partial responses occurred in three dose-escalation patients: two with cutaneous melanoma and one with hepatocellular carcinoma. Peripheral TCRbeta sequencing was intended to test whether TCR sequence diversity was altered and clonal T-cell expansion was caused by ivuxolimab. The monotherapy dose-escalation portion (N ≈ 52 patients) of the phase I ivuxolimab trial is reported in the paper.

Patients with autoimmune disease history or receiving systemic immunosuppression were excluded from the trial. Peripheral blood for TCR sequencing was drawn from every dose cohort at baseline, at cycle 4 day 1 and at cycle 7 day 1. Samples came from an open-label, multicenter, first-in-human phase I dose-escalation trial of ivuxolimab. Adults with locally advanced or metastatic melanoma, renal cell carcinoma, hepatocellular carcinoma or head and neck squamous cell carcinoma were enrolled in the trial. Before TCR sequencing, CD4+ T cells and CD8+ T cells from peripheral blood were sorted into separate populations. Points on this clone: The specificity of this receptor is unknown. Base qualities are missing; no much larger clone stands one base away.

Study-level results and caveats: After ivuxolimab, CD8+ T cells had more expanded clones than CD4+ T cells on average. Low levels of normalized T-cell clonal expansion were also seen in some patients who did not respond. In partial responders in the 0.1-3.0 mg/kg groups, normalized peripheral clonal expansion was found to be among the lowest, especially among CD8+ T cells. At doses of 0.1 to 3.0 mg/kg, clonal expansion of both CD4+ and CD8+ blood T cells was observed from baseline to week 6. Which antigens the clonally expanded peripheral T cells were specific for was not determined.

To sequence the TCRbeta CDR3 region, genomic DNA was isolated from the sorted cells. The immunoSEQ Assay was used to sequence the TCRbeta CDR3 regions. This is the immuneACCESS table as TCRdb keeps it, with only in-frame sequences that have V and J called. A part of the clones is gone; compared with another copy, unresolved V genes explain less than half, and the rest is unexplained. The sample includes more than 40,000 clones, with approximately 83% observed a single time. The ten biggest clones cover 1.5% to 2% of the sample. From the cysteine through the phenylalanine, the CDR3 covers 15 amino acids. Only the CDR3 part of the read is kept: 45 bases, read in frame from the first base. The germline V gene (reference sequence) specifies SGHKS as CDR1 and YYEKEE as CDR2. V ends up 4 bases short and J 5 bases short, with an unmatched junction base count of 9.

The V gene is TRBV5-5 and the J gene is TRBJ1-1; 9 of the junction bases match TRBD1. This specimen consisted of CD4+ or CD8+ T cells sorted from blood, obtained in a trial of the OX40 agonist ivuxolimab. This TCR was sampled from an adult with an advanced solid tumor such as melanoma, head and neck, liver or kidney cancer. The DNA sequence is as follows: TGTGCCAGCAGCCTAAAGGGACAGGGTAGTACTGAAGCTTTCTTT. Translation gives CASSLKGQGSTEAFF.